This TCR beta chain was sequenced in a study of cytomegalovirus exposure and HLA in healthy donors. Study outcomes and limitations: In all likelihood, a cluster of highly shared sequence variants was a sequencing artifact. Later genetic work tied a missense DCLRE1C variant to beta-chain V and J trimming.

Per the germline V gene, CDR1 is SNHLY and CDR2 is FYNNEI. This CDR3 has 12 amino acids. V was shortened by 2 bases and J by 7 bases, with 3 bases between the two germline ends. Samples came from healthy bone marrow donors. The PCR ran on 60 Vbeta and 13 Jbeta primers. Original data processing: Later reanalysis found roughly 80 million unique TCR beta chains, some 10 million of them shared. Libraries were prepared by immunoSEQ multiplex PCR; TCRdb keeps only in-frame clonotypes and omits some of them. The DNA was the basis for D and trimming; V, J and clone size are from that table. The sample has 170,000 or so clones, 80% seen once. Turning to this clone: What it binds is unknown.

The chain combines TRBV2 with TRBJ1-6; D is uncertain. The sequenced material came from PBMCs. The receptor was isolated from a man aged 30 to 39 in good health and CMV-seropositive. CDR3 sequence: CASSESNSPLHF. The CDR3, as DNA: TGTGCCAGCAGTGAAAGCAATTCACCCCTCCACTTT.